The rows below give T cell receptor beta chains drawn from one sample of a study of blood T cell repertoires in COVID-19. Assay used: immunoSEQ multiplex PCR; TCRdb lists only in-frame clones, some missing. The data hold roughly 280,000 clones, with about nine tenths observed a single time. The sample comprised peripheral blood. The source of these receptors is a young woman with COVID-19, enrolled during active disease. CDR3s include the opening cysteine and the closing phenylalanine or tryptophan. The D gene is left open where the match is weak. For some rows the clone size is stated as once, few or many, or as a class when expanded; others skip it.

TRBJ1-3,.,.,TRBV19,TGTGCCAGTAGTATTCAGGGGCTCTTAAGCTCTGGAAACACCATATATTTT,CASSIQGLLSSGNTIYF
TRBJ2-7,TRBD1,.,TRBV10-3,TGTGCCATCAGTGGGACAGGGCACGACGAGCAGTACTTC,CAISGTGHDEQYF
TRBJ2-2,.,once,TRBV11-1,TGTGCCAGCAGCTTAAGGACAACGAACACCGGGGAGCTGTTTTTT,CASSLRTTNTGELFF
TRBJ2-5,.,.,TRBV9,TGTGCCAGCAGCCCGCGGACTGTTATAACAGAGACCCAGTACTTC,CASSPRTVITETQYF
TRBJ2-7,.,once,TRBV18,TGTGCCAGCTCACCGACTAGGGAATACGAGCAGTACTTC,CASSPTREYEQYF
TRBJ2-2,.,.,TRBV5-1,TGCGCCAGCAGCTTACCAGCGGGGAACACCGGGGAGCTGTTTTTT,CASSLPAGNTGELFF
TRBJ1-4,.,.,TRBV19,TGTGCCAGTAGTATAGACCTGGGGGCAGAGGGAGAACTGTTTTTT,CASSIDLGAEGELFF
TRBJ2-7,TRBD2,.,TRBV7-2,TGTGCCAGCAGCTTAGTAGCGGGATACGAGCAGTACTTC,CASSLVAGYEQYF
TRBJ2-7,TRBD2,.,TRBV4-3,TGCGCCAGCAGCCGGACTAGCGGGAGCGCCTACGAGCAGTACTTC,CASSRTSGSAYEQYF
TRBJ1-4,TRBD1,.,TRBV28,TGTGCCAGCAGTCTAACCCTAACCGGGACAGGGAATGAAAAACTGTTTTTT,CASSLTLTGTGNEKLFF
TRBJ2-4,.,once,TRBV27,TGTGCCAGCAGTTCACTAGCCAAAAACATTCAGTACTTC,CASSSLAKNIQYF
TRBJ1-5,.,.,TRBV7-2,TGTGCCAGCAGCTTAGGCCTTCAGGCTTATAGCAATCAGCCCCAGCATTTT,CASSLGLQAYSNQPQHF
TRBJ2-2,.,.,TRBV11-2,TGTGCCAGCAGCTCCATACAGGGAATTGGCGGGGAGCTGTTTTTT,CASSSIQGIGGELFF
TRBJ2-1,TRBD2,.,TRBV6-4,TGTGCCAGCAGTGACCCACCAACTAGCGCCTACAATGAGCAGTTCTTC,CASSDPPTSAYNEQFF
TRBJ1-3,TRBD1,.,TRBV5-6,TGTGCCAGCAGCTTGATCAGGGGGCAGAGGAACACCATATATTTT,CASSLIRGQRNTIYF
TRBJ2-3,TRBD2,.,TRBV5-1,TGCGCCAGCAGCCGACTAGCGGGGAGCACAGATACGCAGTATTTT,CASSRLAGSTDTQYF
TRBJ2-7,.,.,TRBV28,TGTGCCAGCAGTCCCCCAGTAACCTACGAGCAGTACTTC,CASSPPVTYEQYF
TRBJ1-2,TRBD1,.,TRBV28,TGTGCCAGCAGTGTAAACCCGGGACAGGGGTATGGCTACACCTTC,CASSVNPGQGYGYTF
TRBJ1-1,.,.,TRBV11-2,TGTGCCAGCAGCTCAAGCAGGGTCCTGACTGAAGCTTTCTTT,CASSSSRVLTEAFF
TRBJ2-4,.,.,TRBV11-3,TGTGCCAGCAGCTTAGAATCCGCGGAGGGGAACATTCAGTACTTC,CASSLESAEGNIQYF
TRBJ1-2,TRBD1,.,TRBV10-1,TGCGCCAGCAGTGAGGGTACAGGGGGAGAAGGCTACACCTTC,CASSEGTGGEGYTF
TRBJ2-6,.,once,TRBV10-3,TGTGCCATCAGGGTCCAGGGGAAGAGCTCTGGGGCCAACGTCCTGACTTTC,CAIRVQGKSSGANVLTF
TRBJ2-3,.,.,TRBV30,TGTGCCTGGAAGTTGACAAGCGGAGGGGCAGATACGCAGTATTTT,CAWKLTSGGADTQYF
TRBJ2-7,TRBD1,.,TRBV25-1,TGTGCCAGCAGTGAATGGGGACAGGGGAGGGACGAGCAGTACTTC,CASSEWGQGRDEQYF
TRBJ1-2,.,.,TRBV3-1/TRBV3-2,TGTGCCAGCAGCCAAGATGGAGGGCCGAGGGGCTACACCTTC,CASSQDGGPRGYTF
TRBJ1-5,.,.,TRBV6-5,TGTGCCAGCAGCCCCGGGGGCAATCAGCCCCAGCATTTT,CASSPGGNQPQHF
TRBJ1-3,.,once,TRBV28,TGTGCCAGTTCCGGGGCAGCAGGGGCCGAAAACACCATATATTTT,CASSGAAGAENTIYF
TRBJ1-1,.,.,TRBV5-1,TGCGCCAGCAGCTTCCGGGATATGAACACTGAAGCTTTCTTT,CASSFRDMNTEAFF
TRBJ2-5,TRBD2,.,TRBV27,TGTGCCAGCAGTCCGGGGCTAGCGGGAGCAGAGACCCAGTACTTC,CASSPGLAGAETQYF
TRBJ2-3,.,.,TRBV30,TGTGCCTGGAGTCACAGGGCAGATACGCAGTATTTT,CAWSHRADTQYF
TRBJ2-2,.,few,TRBV14,TGTGCCAGCAGCCAGGCCGGGTCTCACACCGGGGAGCTGTTTTTT,CASSQAGSHTGELFF
TRBJ1-5,.,.,TRBV21-1,TGTGCCAGCAGCAAAGTCAGGGAGGGCAATCAGCCCCAGCATTTT,CASSKVREGNQPQHF
TRBJ2-7,.,.,TRBV14,TGTGCCAGCAGCCAAGATATGTCCGAGCAGTACTTC,CASSQDMSEQYF
TRBJ1-2,TRBD1,.,TRBV19,TGTGCCAGTAGCCCCGGGACAGGGTTTAACTATGGCTACACCTTC,CASSPGTGFNYGYTF
TRBJ2-7,.,.,TRBV27,TGTGCCAGCAGTTTTGGCAGGGCCTACGAGCAGTACTTC,CASSFGRAYEQYF
TRBJ1-6,.,.,TRBV9,TGTGCCAGCAGCCCGTGGGAGTTAAATTCACCCCTCCACTTT,CASSPWELNSPLHF